Listed below are T cell receptor beta chains from one sample, sequenced in a study of T-cell reconstitution after alpha-beta-depleted transplantation in children. TCRdb re-called the PCR reads through MiXCR, storing one row per CDR3 protein. Of around 960,000 distinct CDR3 sequences listed, roughly 29% were seen once; the top ten hold over 25%. The starting material was PBMCs, mostly from graft donor cells, obtained 360 days after TCRalphabeta/CD19-depleted stem cell transplant. These receptors originate from a boy in the first two years of life who had a stem cell transplant for SCID, so the T cells may come from the graft donor. The CDR3 runs from the conserved cysteine through the conserved F or W. Each record gives: clone size, D gene, V gene, J gene, CDR3 length, CDR3 DNA, CDR3 protein. The D gene is left open where the match is weak. The size of a clone is reported for some rows only, either as once, few or many, or as a class for expanded clones.

few	NA	TRBV20-1	TRBJ2-1	16	TGCAGTGCTAGAGCCTCCCTAGTCCGGGGGCGGAATGAGCAGTTCTTC	CSARASLVRGRNEQFF
few	TRBD2	TRBV5-1	TRBJ2-7	19	TGCGCCAGCAGCATAGTTTCCGGGACTAGCGGGGGAAGCTCCTACGAGCAGTACTTC	CASSIVSGTSGGSSYEQYF
many	NA	TRBV12-3/TRBV12-4	TRBJ2-5	12	TGTGCCAGCAGTCCGACCCGGGGGACCCAGTACTTC	CASSPTRGTQYF
few	NA	TRBV5-1	TRBJ2-1	18	TGCGCCAGCAGCCAGTCCCCACTTTGGCGGGGTGAGGGCAATGAGCAGTTCTTC	CASSQSPLWRGEGNEQFF
many	TRBD2	TRBV5-1	TRBJ2-1	12	TGCGCCAGCCGACTAGCGGGGGAGGAGCAGTTCTTC	CASRLAGEEQFF
few	TRBD1	TRBV20-1	TRBJ2-1	12	TGCGTGGGGGGGACAGGGCGCGATGAGCAGTTCTTC	CVGGTGRDEQFF
few	NA	TRBV6-5	TRBJ2-2	17	TGTGCCAGCAGTTACGGGAGTGGAGCGGTTGACACCGGGGAGCTGTTTTTT	CASSYGSGAVDTGELFF
few	TRBD2	TRBV7-2	TRBJ2-5	14	TGTGCCAGCAGCAAGGGACTAGCGGAAGAGACCCAGTACTTC	CASSKGLAEETQYF
few	NA	TRBV4-3	TRBJ2-2	15	TGCGCCAGCAGCCAAGATTGGGCAGCAGGCGGGGAGCTGTTTTTT	CASSQDWAAGGELFF
NA	NA	TRBV27	TRBJ2-5	15	TGTGCCAGCAGTCCAGGGACATTTGGGTCTGAGACCCAGTACTTC	CASSPGTFGSETQYF
few	NA	TRBV10-3	TRBJ2-1	16	TGTGCCATCAGCTTACTACACAGGACCTTAAGGAATGAGCAGTTCTTC	CAISLLHRTLRNEQFF
few	TRBD2	TRBV4-3	TRBJ2-3	16	TGCGCCAGCAGCCAAGAGGCCGGGGGGGACGCAGATACGCAGTATTTT	CASSQEAGGDADTQYF
NA	NA	TRBV29-1	TRBJ2-7	13	TGCAGCGTTGAAAGGTCCCCGGGGTACGAGCAGTACTTC	CSVERSPGYEQYF
NA	TRBD2	TRBV6-1	TRBJ2-5	15	TGTGCCAGCGGCACTAGCGGGGGGGATCAAGAGACCCAGTACTTC	CASGTSGGDQETQYF
NA	NA	TRBV27	TRBJ2-3	13	TGTGCCAGCGGATTAACGGGGGTAGATACGCAGTATTTT	CASGLTGVDTQYF
few	NA	TRBV7-2	TRBJ1-1	13	TGTGCCAGCAGTCATGACGTTAACACTGAAGCTTTCTTT	CASSHDVNTEAFF
NA	TRBD2	TRBV3-1	TRBJ2-1	16	TGTGCCAGCAGCCCCCTTCACCCGGGACTAATCGATGAGCAGTTCTTC	CASSPLHPGLIDEQFF
few	TRBD1	TRBV12-3/TRBV12-4	TRBJ1-6	15	TGTGCCAGCAGTCGAACAGGGGGCGCGCATTCACCCCTCCACTTT	CASSRTGGAHSPLHF
few	NA	TRBV12-3/TRBV12-4	TRBJ1-1	15	TGTGCCAGCAGGGGACAATCTCTTCCGAACACTGAAGCTTTCTTT	CASRGQSLPNTEAFF
NA	TRBD2	TRBV12-3/TRBV12-4	TRBJ2-1	15	TGTGCCAGCGCCCCGCGGGGGGGCCGTTACAATGAGCAGTTCTTC	CASAPRGGRYNEQFF
NA	NA	TRBV25-1	TRBJ2-3	17	TGTGCCAGCAGTGAACACGGAAGGCACTCTAGAACAGATACGCAGTATTTT	CASSEHGRHSRTDTQYF
few	NA	TRBV2	TRBJ2-5	15	TGTGCCAGCAGGTCTGGAATAGCGGACCAAGAGACCCAGTACTTC	CASRSGIADQETQYF
many	TRBD1	TRBV7-2	TRBJ2-3	16	TGTGCCAGCAGCTTAGTTTGGGACAGATCCACAGATACGCAGTATTTT	CASSLVWDRSTDTQYF
NA	TRBD1	TRBV7-6	TRBJ1-2	14	TGTGCCAGCAGCCCTCTCGGGACAGGTTATGGCTACACCTTC	CASSPLGTGYGYTF
few	TRBD2	TRBV29-1	TRBJ2-3	18	TGCAGCGCAGGCGCCGGGACTAGCGGGGGGCTCAGCACAGATACGCAGTATTTT	CSAGAGTSGGLSTDTQYF
NA	NA	TRBV20-1	TRBJ2-3	13	TGCAGTGCTAGGGGAGACTTCACAGATACGCAGTATTTT	CSARGDFTDTQYF
few	NA	TRBV29-1	TRBJ2-5	12	TGCAGCGCCGGGACTTTACAAGAGACCCAGTACTTC	CSAGTLQETQYF
few	TRBD1	TRBV20-1	TRBJ2-5	15	TGCAGTGCTAGAGATGGGACAGTGCCCCAAGAGACCCAGTACTTC	CSARDGTVPQETQYF
NA	NA	TRBV5-1	TRBJ2-5	14	TGCGCCAGCACCAGGACAGACGGCCGGGAGACCCAGTACTTC	CASTRTDGRETQYF
NA	NA	TRBV7-9	TRBJ2-1	16	TGTGCCAGCAGCTTAATGGCAGAGACCACCTACAATGAGCAGTTCTTC	CASSLMAETTYNEQFF
many	TRBD1	TRBV5-1	TRBJ2-7	14	TGTGCCAGCAGTTTGGGGACAGGGCCCTACGAGCAGTACTTC	CASSLGTGPYEQYF
NA	TRBD1	TRBV4-1	TRBJ2-1	14	TGCGCCAGCAGCCGGGACAGCCGATACAATGAGCAGTTCTTC	CASSRDSRYNEQFF
few	NA	TRBV2	TRBJ2-7	12	TGTGCCACCGACGAGGGGTTTGAAGAGCAGTACTTC	CATDEGFEEQYF
NA	NA	TRBV15	TRBJ2-2	12	TGTGCCACCACTAGCGATACCGGAGAGCTGTTTTTT	CATTSDTGELFF
few	NA	TRBV12-3/TRBV12-4	TRBJ2-1	15	TGTGCCAGCAAGGTCAACAGACCACAGTACAATGAGCAGTTCTTC	CASKVNRPQYNEQFF
NA	NA	TRBV4-3	TRBJ2-3	14	TGCGCCAGCAGCCAAGTAACGGGGTCAGATACGCAGTATTTT	CASSQVTGSDTQYF
NA	NA	TRBV12-3/TRBV12-4	TRBJ2-7	12	TGTGCCAGCAGTTATCCGGGGGGACAGAAGTACTTC	CASSYPGGQKYF
NA	TRBD2	TRBV27	TRBJ2-3	15	TGTGCCAGCAGTCCCTTAGCGGGAAACACAGATACGCAGTATTTT	CASSPLAGNTDTQYF
few	NA	TRBV5-1	TRBJ2-2	14	TGCGCTAGTACCAAACAGGTGAACACCGGGGAGCTGTTTTTT	CASTKQVNTGELFF
NA	NA	TRBV5-1	TRBJ1-3	17	TGCGCCAGCAGCTCAAATCCGCGGGACGCCGGGGGAAACACCATATATTTT	CASSSNPRDAGGNTIYF
few	NA	TRBV20-1	TRBJ2-5	12	TGCAGTGGAGGGGGATTCCAAGAGACCCAGTACTTC	CSGGGFQETQYF
few	NA	TRBV20-1	TRBJ1-1	13	TGCAGTGCACTGGACAGTTTGAACACTGAAGCTTTCTTT	CSALDSLNTEAFF
few	NA	TRBV20-1	TRBJ2-5	13	TGCAGTGCTAATGACAGGAGACAAGAGACCCAGTACTTC	CSANDRRQETQYF
NA	NA	TRBV4-3	TRBJ2-3	16	TGCGCCAGCAGCCCTACCGACTACCCGAGCACAGATACGCAGTATTTT	CASSPTDYPSTDTQYF
NA	NA	TRBV20-1	TRBJ2-5	13	TGCAGTGCCGCGACGGGACGGGGGGAGACCCAGTACTTC	CSAATGRGETQYF
NA	NA	TRBV11-2	TRBJ2-1	14	TGTGCCAGCAGCTTACCCCGAACTAGTGTTGAGCAGTTCTTC	CASSLPRTSVEQFF
few	TRBD1	TRBV7-9	TRBJ2-7	16	TGTGCCAGCAGCCAAGTGGAGAGACAGGGAGTTGGTGAGCAGTACTTC	CASSQVERQGVGEQYF
few	NA	TRBV14	TRBJ2-5	13	TGTGCCAGCAGCCAATTGGCGCAAGAGACCCAGTACTTC	CASSQLAQETQYF
many	NA	TRBV7-8	TRBJ2-2	16	TGTGCCAGCAGCTGGGGTGACATAGCGAACACCGGGGAGCTGTTTTTT	CASSWGDIANTGELFF
many	NA	TRBV7-9	TRBJ1-1	13	TGTGCCAGCAGCCGCCTAGCGAACACTGAAGCTTTCTTT	CASSRLANTEAFF
NA	NA	TRBV9	TRBJ1-3	16	TGTGCCAGCAGCGAAGAACAGGACATCTCTGGAAACACCATATATTTT	CASSEEQDISGNTIYF
NA	NA	TRBV9	TRBJ2-5	14	TGTGCCAGCAACAATGACACCTCACTAGAGACCCAGTACTTC	CASNNDTSLETQYF
few	NA	TRBV24-1	TRBJ2-1	15	TGTGCCACCAGTGATACCAGGGACGCCTACAATGAGCAGTTCTTC	CATSDTRDAYNEQFF